A single T cell receptor (beta chain) is shown here with its context. Measured with immunoSEQ multiplex PCR; TCRdb has only the in-frame clones, and not every one. The sample contains about 230,000 clones, over 75% of which appear only once. This sample is drawn from a study of control samples from healthy donors and cancer patients. J lost 2 bases, V lost 10 bases, and 6 bases had no gene match. The CDR3 consists of 15 residues. The germline V gene has CDR1 LNHDA and CDR2 SQIVND (reference sequence). V is TRBV19 and J is TRBJ1-5, with 12 bases lining up with TRBD1. The clonotype originates from a woman aged 60-75 years with lung cancer. The sequencing sample was made of PBMCs. CDR3 sequence: CAIGTGGFGNQPQHF. In DNA, the CDR3 is TGTGCCATCGGGACAGGGGGCTTCGGCAATCAGCCCCAGCATTTT.